The present entry profiles one T cell receptor beta chain with its context. The target antigen is unknown. This specimen belongs to a study of vaccination effects on CD4 cells after COVID-19. This CDR3 is 16 amino acids long. Germline V gives CDR1 SEHNR, CDR2 FQNEAQ (reference sequence). Trimming cost V 1 base and J 3 bases; bases outside gene matches: 4. The method was immunoSEQ multiplex PCR; TCRdb's version includes in-frame clones alone and lacks a portion of them. The profile shows under 40,000 clones, approximately 80% of them singletons. Using viral peptide pools, the ViraFEST assay grew out antigen-specific CD4+ T cells prior to sequencing. Cells that had been cultured for about 10 days were the source of isolated CD4+ T cells. All participants had two doses of either the BNT162b2 or mRNA-1273 vaccine. Cultures got half-medium changes with IL-2 on days 3 and 7.

Sequenced here: CD4+ T cells from PBMCs cultured with HCoV-NL63 spike peptides, sampled after COVID-19 vaccination. The receptor comes from a human donor who received a COVID-19 vaccine. Some clones in this sample may be carry-over from other donors' samples. The chain uses TRBV7-9 and TRBJ1-3, with 9 bases identical to TRBD1. The CDR3 reads CASSLVGQGVGNTIYF. CDR3 DNA: TGTGCCAGCAGCTTAGTGGGACAGGGTGTTGGAAACACCATATATTTT.